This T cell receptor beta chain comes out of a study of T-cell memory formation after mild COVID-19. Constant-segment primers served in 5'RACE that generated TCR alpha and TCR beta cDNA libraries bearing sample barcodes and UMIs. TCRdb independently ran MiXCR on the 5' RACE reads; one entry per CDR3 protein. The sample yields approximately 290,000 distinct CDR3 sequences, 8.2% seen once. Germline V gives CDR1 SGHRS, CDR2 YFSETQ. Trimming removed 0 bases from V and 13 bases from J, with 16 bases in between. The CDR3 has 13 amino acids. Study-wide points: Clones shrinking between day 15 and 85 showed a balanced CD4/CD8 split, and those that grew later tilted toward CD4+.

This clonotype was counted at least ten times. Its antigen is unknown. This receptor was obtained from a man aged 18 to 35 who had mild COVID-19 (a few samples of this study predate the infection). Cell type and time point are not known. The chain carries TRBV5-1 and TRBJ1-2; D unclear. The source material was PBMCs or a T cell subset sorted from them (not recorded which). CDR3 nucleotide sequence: TGCGCCAGCAGCTTGGATGGCGGGGTCCGGAGCACCTTC. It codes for CASSLDGGVRSTF.